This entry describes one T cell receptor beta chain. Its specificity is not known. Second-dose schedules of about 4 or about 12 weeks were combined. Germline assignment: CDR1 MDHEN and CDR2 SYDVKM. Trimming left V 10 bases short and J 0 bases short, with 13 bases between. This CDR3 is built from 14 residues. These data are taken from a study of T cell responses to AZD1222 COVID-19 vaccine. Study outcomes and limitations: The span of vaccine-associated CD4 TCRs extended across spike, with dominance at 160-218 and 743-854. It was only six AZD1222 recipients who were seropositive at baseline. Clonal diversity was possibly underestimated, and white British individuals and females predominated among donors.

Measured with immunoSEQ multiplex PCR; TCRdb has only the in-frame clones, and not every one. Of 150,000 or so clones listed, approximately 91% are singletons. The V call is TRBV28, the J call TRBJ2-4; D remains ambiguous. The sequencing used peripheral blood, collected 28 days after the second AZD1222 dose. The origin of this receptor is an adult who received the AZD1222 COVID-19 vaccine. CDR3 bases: TGTGCCACAAGAGATGGGCTAGCCAAAAACATTCAGTACTTC. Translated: CATRDGLAKNIQYF.